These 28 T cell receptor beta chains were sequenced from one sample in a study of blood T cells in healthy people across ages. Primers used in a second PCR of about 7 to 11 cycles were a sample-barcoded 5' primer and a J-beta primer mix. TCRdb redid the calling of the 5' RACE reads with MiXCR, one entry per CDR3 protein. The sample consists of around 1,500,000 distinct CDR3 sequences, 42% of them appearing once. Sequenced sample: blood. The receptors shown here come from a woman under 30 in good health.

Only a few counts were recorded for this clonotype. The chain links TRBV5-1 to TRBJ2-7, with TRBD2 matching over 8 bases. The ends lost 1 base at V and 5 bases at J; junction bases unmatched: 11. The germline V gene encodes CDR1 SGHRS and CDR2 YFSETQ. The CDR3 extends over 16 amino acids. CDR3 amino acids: CASSLSSGSGTHEQYF. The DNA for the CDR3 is TGCGCCAGCAGCTTGTCGAGTGGTAGCGGGACTCACGAGCAGTACTTC.

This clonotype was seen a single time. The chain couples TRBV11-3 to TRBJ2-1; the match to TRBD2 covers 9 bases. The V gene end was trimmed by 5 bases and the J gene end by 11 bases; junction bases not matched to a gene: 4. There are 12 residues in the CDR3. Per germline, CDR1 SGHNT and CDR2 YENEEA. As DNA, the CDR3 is TGTGCCAGCAGCGGGACTAGCAGAAAGCAGTTCTTC. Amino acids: CASSGTSRKQFF.

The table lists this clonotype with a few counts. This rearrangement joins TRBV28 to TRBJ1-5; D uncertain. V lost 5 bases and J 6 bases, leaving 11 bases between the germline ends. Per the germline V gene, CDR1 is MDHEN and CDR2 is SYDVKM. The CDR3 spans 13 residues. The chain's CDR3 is CASSLPIIQPQHF. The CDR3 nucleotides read TGTGCCAGCAGTCTCCCCATCATTCAGCCCCAGCATTTT.

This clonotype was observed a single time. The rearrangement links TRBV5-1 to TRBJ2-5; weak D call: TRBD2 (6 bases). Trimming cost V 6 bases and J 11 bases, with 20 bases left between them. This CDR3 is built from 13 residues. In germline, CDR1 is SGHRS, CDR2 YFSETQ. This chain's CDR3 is CASNDGRPGEQYF. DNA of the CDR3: TGCGCCAGCAACGATGGACGCCCGGGGGAGCAGTACTTC.

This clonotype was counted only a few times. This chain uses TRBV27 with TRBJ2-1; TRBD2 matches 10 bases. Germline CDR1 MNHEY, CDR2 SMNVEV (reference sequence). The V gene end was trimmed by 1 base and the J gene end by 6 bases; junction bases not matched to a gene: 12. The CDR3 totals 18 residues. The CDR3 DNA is TGTGCCAGCAGTTTATTATCCGGGGGACTAGCGCAGACCAATGAGCAGTTCTTC. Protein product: CASSLLSGGLAQTNEQFF.

The CDR3 nucleotides are TGTGCCAGCAGCTCAAGGGTGGAACCCCGCTACAATGAGCAGTTCTTC. Translated, it gives CASSSRVEPRYNEQFF. The genes are TRBV6-5 and TRBJ2-1; no definite D call. The V gene lost 6 bases and the J gene lost 3 bases, with 18 bases spanning the gap. The CDR3 loop spans 16 amino acids. The germline V gene encodes CDR1 MNHEY and CDR2 SVGAGI.

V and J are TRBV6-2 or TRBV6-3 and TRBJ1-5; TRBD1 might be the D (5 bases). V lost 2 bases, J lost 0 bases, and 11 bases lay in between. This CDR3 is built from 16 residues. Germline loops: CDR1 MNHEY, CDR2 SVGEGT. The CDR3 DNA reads TGTGCCAGCAGTTACGCGGACACCTTTAGCAATCAGCCCCAGCATTTT. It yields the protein CASSYADTFSNQPQHF.

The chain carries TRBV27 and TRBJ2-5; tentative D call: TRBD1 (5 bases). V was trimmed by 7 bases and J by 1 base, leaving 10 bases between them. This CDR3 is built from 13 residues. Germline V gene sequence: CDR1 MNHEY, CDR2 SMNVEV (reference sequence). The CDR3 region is CASKSRVQETQYF. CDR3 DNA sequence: TGTGCCAGCAAATCCAGGGTCCAAGAGACCCAGTACTTC.

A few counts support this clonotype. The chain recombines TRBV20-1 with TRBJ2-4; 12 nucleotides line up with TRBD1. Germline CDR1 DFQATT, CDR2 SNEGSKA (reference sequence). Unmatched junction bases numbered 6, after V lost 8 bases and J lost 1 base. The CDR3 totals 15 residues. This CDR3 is CSPGQGAAAKNIQYF. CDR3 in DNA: TGCAGTCCGGGACAGGGGGCGGCGGCCAAAAACATTCAGTACTTC.

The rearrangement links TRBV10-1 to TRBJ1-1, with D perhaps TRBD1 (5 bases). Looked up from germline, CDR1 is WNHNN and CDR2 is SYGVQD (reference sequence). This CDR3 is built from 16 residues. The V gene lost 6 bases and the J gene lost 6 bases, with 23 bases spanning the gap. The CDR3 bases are TGCGCCAGCAGCGTGGACATCTTTAGGTCTACCGCTGAAGCTTTCTTT. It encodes CASSVDIFRSTAEAFF.

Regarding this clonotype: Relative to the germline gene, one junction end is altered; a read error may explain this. The CDR3 DNA reads TGTGCCAGTAGTGAATTGACGGCGGTTTGGGCCCCAGAGACCCAGTACTTC. The encoded protein is CASSELTAVWAPETQYF. This rearrangement joins TRBV6-1 to TRBJ2-5; no clear D gene. The CDR3 spans 17 residues. Germline V gives CDR1 MNHNS, CDR2 SASEGT.

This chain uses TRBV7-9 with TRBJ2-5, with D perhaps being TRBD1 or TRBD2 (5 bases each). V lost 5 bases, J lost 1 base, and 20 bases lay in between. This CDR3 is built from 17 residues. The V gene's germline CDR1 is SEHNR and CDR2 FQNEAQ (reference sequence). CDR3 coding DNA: TGTGCCAGCAGCCCAAGTTTCGGGACGCGCCCCCAAGAGACCCAGTACTTC. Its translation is CASSPSFGTRPQETQYF.

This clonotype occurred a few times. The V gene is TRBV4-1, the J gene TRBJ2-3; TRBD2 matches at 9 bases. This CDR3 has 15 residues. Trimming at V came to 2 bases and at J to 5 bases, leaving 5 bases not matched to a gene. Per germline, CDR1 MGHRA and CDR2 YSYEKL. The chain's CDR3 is CASSQRGAGGDTQYF. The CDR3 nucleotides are TGCGCCAGCAGCCAACGAGGAGCGGGAGGAGATACGCAGTATTTT.

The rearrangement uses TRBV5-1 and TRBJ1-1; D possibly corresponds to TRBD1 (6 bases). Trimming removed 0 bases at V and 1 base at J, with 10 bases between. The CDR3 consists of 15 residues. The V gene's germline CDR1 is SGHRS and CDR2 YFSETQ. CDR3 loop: CASSLGDTANTEAFF. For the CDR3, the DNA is TGCGCCAGCAGCTTGGGGGACACTGCGAACACTGAAGCTTTCTTT.

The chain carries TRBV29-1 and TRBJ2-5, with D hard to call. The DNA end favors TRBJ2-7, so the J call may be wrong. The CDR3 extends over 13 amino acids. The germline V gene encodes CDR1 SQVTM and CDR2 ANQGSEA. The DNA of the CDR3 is TGCAGCGTTGTGGGCCTCCTAGTCAACGAGCAGTACTTC. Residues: CSVVGLLVNEQYF.

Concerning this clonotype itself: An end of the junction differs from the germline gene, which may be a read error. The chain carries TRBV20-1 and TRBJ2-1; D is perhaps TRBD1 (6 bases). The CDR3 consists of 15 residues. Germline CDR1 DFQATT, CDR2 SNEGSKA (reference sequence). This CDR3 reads CSTRATSGARDEQFF. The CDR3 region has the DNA TGCAGTACTAGAGCGACCTCAGGGGCTAGGGATGAGCAGTTCTTC.

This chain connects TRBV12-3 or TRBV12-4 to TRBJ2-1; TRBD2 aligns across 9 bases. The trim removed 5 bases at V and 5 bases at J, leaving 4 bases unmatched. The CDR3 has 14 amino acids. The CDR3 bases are TGTGCCAGCAGTGCCATAGCGGGAGACAATGAGCAGTTCTTC. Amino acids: CASSAIAGDNEQFF.

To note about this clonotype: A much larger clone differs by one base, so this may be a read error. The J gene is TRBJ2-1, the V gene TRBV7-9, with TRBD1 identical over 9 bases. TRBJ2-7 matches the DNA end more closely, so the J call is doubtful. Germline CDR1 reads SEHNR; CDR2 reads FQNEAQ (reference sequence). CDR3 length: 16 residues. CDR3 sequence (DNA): TGTGCCAGCAGCTTAACAGGGGGCGGTTCGTACAATGAGCAGTACTTC. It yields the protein CASSLTGGGSYNEQYF.

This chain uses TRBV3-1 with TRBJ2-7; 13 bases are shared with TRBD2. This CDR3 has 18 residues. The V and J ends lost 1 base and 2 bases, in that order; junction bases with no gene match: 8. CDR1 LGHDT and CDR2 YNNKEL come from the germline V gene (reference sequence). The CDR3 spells CASSQGLAGGTRAYEQYF. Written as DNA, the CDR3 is TGTGCCAGCAGCCAAGGACTAGCGGGAGGAACCCGGGCCTACGAGCAGTACTTC.

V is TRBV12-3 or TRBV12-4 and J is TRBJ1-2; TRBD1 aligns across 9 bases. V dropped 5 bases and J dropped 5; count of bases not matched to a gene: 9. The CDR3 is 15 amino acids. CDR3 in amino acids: CASSPSPGTGYGYTF. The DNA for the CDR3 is TGTGCCAGCAGTCCAAGTCCCGGGACAGGGTATGGCTACACCTTC.

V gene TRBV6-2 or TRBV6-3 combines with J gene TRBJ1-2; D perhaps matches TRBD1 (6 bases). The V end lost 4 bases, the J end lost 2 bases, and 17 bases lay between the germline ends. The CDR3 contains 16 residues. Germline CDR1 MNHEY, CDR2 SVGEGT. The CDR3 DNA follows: TGTGCCAGCAGTTCACACCGGGACACCCTAAACTATGGCTACACCTTC. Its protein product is CASSSHRDTLNYGYTF.

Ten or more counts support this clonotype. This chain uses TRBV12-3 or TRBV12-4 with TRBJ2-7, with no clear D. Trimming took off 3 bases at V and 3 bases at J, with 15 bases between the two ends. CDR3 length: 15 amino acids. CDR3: CASSFTGLGGYEQYF. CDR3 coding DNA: TGTGCCAGCAGTTTTACTGGCCTCGGTGGCTACGAGCAGTACTTC.

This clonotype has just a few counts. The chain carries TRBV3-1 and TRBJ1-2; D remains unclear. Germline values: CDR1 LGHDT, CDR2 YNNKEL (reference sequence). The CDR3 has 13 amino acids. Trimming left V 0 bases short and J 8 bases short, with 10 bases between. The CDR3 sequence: CASSQEGRVGYTF. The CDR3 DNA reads TGTGCCAGCAGCCAAGAGGGGAGAGTCGGCTACACCTTC.

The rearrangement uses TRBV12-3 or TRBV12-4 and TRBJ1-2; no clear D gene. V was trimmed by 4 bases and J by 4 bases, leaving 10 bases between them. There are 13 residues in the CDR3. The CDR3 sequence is CASSSPRLYGYTF. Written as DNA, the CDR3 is TGTGCCAGCAGTTCCCCACGGCTCTATGGCTACACCTTC.

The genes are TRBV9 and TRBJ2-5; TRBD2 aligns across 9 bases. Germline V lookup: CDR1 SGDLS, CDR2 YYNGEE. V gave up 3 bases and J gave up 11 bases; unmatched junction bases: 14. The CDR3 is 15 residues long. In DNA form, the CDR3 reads TGTGCCAGCAGCGCCCTTTCTAGCGGGGAGGGTGCGCAGTACTTC. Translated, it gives CASSALSSGEGAQYF.

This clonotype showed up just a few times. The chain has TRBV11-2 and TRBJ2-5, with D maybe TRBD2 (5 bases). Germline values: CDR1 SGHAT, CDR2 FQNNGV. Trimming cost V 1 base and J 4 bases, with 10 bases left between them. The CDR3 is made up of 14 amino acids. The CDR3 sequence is CASSLVQRGETQYF. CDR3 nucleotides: TGTGCCAGCAGCTTAGTACAACGGGGAGAGACCCAGTACTTC.

CDR3 loop: CASSFGGSSEQFF. In DNA form, the CDR3 reads TGTGCCAGCAGTTTCGGCGGGAGCAGTGAGCAGTTCTTC. This chain links TRBV12-3 or TRBV12-4 with TRBJ2-1, with 7 bases identical to TRBD2. V lost 3 bases and J lost 9; bases outside the gene matches: 5. This CDR3 region has 13 residues.

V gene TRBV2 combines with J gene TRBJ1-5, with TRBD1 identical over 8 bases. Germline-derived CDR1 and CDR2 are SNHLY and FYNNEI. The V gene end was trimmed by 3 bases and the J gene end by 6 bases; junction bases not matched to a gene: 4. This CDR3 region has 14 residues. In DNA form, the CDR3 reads TGTGCCAGCAGTGATAGGGACAGGCTTCAGCCCCAGCATTTT. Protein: CASSDRDRLQPQHF.